The clone carrying this TCR beta chain was picked up one time. Its antigen is not known. Sequence at one end of the junction differs from germline and may be a read error. The data originate from a study of breast tumors, draining lymph nodes, adjacent tissues. General observations from the study: Tumors had less TCR diversity than lymph nodes, more than nontumor tissue. The lymph node origin of tumor T cells was framed as consistent with a hypothesis, not demonstrated.

This CDR3 contains 15 residues. Germline CDR1 SEHNR, CDR2 FQNEAQ (reference sequence). Each CDR3 protein gets one entry after TCRdb re-called the multiplex PCR reads with MiXCR. Of roughly 49,000 distinct CDR3 sequences in the sample, over 40% were seen once. The sample consisted of breast tumor tissue. The chain uses TRBV7-9 and TRBJ1-1, with a tentative D call TRBD1 (6 bases). This receptor was obtained from a female donor with breast cancer. Some clones in this sample may be carry-over from other donors' samples. Written as DNA, the CDR3 is TGCGCCAGCAGCTTGGGGGGCGGAATGAACACTGAAGCTTTCTTT. Encoded protein: CASSLGGGMNTEAFF.